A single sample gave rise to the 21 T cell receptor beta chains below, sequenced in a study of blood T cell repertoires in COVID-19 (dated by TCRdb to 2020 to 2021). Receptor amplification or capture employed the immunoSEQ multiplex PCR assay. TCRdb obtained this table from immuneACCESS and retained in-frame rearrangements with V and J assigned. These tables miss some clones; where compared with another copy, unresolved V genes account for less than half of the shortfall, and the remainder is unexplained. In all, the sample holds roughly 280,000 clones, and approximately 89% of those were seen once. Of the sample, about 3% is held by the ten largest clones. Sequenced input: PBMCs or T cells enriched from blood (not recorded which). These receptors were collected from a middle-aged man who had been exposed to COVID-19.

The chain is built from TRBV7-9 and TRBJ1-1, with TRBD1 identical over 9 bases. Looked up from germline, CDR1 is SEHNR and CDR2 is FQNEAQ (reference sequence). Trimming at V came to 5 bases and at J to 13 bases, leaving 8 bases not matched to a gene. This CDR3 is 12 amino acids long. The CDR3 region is CASSVLQGALFF. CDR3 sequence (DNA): TGTGCCAGCAGCGTCCTACAGGGGGCACTTTTCTTT.

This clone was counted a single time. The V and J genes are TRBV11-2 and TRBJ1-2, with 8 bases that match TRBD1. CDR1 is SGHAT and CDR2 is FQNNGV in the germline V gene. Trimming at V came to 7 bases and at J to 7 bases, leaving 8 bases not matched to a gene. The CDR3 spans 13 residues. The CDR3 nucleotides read TGTGCCAGCACCGTTCAGGGGGCTGGTGGCTACACCTTC. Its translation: CASTVQGAGGYTF.

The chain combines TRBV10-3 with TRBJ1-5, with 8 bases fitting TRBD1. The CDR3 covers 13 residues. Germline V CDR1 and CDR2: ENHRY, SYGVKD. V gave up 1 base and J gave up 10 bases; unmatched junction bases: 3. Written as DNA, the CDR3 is TGTGCCATCAGTGAGTGGACAGGGCAACCCCAGCATTTT. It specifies CAISEWTGQPQHF.

CDR3 region: CASSFGRASEQYF. The CDR3 DNA sequence: TGTGCCAGCAGTTTTGGCAGGGCGAGTGAGCAGTACTTC. The chain employs TRBV27 and TRBJ2-7; D is possibly TRBD1 (5 bases). Trimming shortened V by 3 bases and J by 7 bases, and 13 bases separated the two germline ends. Germline V lookup: CDR1 MNHEY, CDR2 SMNVEV (reference sequence). This CDR3 contains 13 residues.

Here the CDR3 reads CAWSARSGTDSGIAAGELFF. For the CDR3, the DNA is TGTGCCTGGAGTGCCAGATCCGGGACAGATAGCGGGATTGCAGCCGGGGAGCTGTTTTTT. The rearrangement joins TRBV30 to TRBJ2-2, with TRBD2 as a possible D gene (8 bases). Deletions cut 1 base from V and 6 bases from J, with 30 bases between. The CDR3 has 20 residues. CDR1 is GTSNPN, CDR2 SVGIG, per germline (reference sequence).

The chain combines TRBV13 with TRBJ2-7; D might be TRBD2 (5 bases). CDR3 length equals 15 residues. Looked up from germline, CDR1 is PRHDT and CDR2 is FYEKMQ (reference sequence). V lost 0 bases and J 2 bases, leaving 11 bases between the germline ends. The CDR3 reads CASSLGEDAPYEQYF. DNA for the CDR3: TGTGCCAGCAGCTTAGGGGAGGACGCGCCCTACGAGCAGTACTTC.

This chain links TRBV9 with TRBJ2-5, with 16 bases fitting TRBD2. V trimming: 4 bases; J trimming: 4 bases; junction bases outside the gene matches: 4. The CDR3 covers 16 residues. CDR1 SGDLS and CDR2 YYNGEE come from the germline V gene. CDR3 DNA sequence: TGTGCCAGCAGCTCGGGACTAGCGGGAGGGGGAGAGACCCAGTACTTC. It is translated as CASSSGLAGGGETQYF. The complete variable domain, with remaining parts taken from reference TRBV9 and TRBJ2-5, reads DSGVTQTPKHLITATGQRVTLRCSPRSGDLSVYWYQQSLDQGLQFLIQYYNGEERAKGNILERFSAQQFPDLHSELNLSSLELGDSALYFCASSSGLAGGGETQYFGPGTRLLVL.

CDR3 in amino acids: CASSPGNRGLRTEAFF. The CDR3, as DNA: TGTGCCAGCAGCCCTGGAAACAGGGGGCTACGAACTGAAGCTTTCTTT. The J gene is TRBJ1-1, the V gene TRBV14; the match to TRBD1 covers 9 bases. The CDR3 is 16 residues long. Looked up from germline, CDR1 is SGHDN and CDR2 is FVKESK. V lost 4 bases, J lost 5 bases, and 11 bases stayed unmatched.

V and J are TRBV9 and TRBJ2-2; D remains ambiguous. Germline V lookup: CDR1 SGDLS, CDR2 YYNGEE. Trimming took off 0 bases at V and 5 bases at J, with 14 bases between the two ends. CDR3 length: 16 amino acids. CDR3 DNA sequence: TGTGCCAGCAGCGTAGATGTCAGCGTTGGAACCGGGGAGCTGTTTTTT. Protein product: CASSVDVSVGTGELFF.

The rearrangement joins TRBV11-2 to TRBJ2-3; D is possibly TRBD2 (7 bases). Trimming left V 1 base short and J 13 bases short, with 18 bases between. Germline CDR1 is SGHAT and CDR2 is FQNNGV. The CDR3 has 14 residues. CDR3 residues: CASSLVRGARRKYF. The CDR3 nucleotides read TGTGCCAGCAGCTTAGTTCGGGGGGCGCGGCGGAAGTATTTT.

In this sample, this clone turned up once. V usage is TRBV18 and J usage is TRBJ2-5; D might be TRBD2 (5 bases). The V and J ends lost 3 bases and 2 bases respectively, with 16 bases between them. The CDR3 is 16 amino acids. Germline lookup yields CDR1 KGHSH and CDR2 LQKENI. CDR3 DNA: TGTGCCAGCTCACCCAGCAGCGGCGGACGACAAGAGACCCAGTACTTC. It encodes CASSPSSGGRQETQYF.

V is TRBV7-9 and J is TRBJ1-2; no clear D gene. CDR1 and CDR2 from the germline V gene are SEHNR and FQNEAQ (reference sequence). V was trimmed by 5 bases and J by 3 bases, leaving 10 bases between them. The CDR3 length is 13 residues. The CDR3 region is CASSTDGYYGYTF. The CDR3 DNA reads TGTGCCAGCAGCACCGACGGGTACTATGGCTACACCTTC.

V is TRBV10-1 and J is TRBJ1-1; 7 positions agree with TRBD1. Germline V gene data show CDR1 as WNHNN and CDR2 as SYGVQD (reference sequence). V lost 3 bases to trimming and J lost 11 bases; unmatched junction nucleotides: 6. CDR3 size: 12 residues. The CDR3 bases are TGCGCCAGCAGTGAAGGACAGGCCGTGGCTTTCTTT. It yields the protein CASSEGQAVAFF.

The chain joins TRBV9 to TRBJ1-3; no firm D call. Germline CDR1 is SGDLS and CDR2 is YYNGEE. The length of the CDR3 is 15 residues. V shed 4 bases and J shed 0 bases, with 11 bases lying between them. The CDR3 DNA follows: TGTGCCAGCAGCCCCCCTCTAGGCTCTGGAAACACCATATATTTT. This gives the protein CASSPPLGSGNTIYF. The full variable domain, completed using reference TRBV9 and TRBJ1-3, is DSGVTQTPKHLITATGQRVTLRCSPRSGDLSVYWYQQSLDQGLQFLIQYYNGEERAKGNILERFSAQQFPDLHSELNLSSLELGDSALYFCASSPPLGSGNTIYFGEGSWLTVV.

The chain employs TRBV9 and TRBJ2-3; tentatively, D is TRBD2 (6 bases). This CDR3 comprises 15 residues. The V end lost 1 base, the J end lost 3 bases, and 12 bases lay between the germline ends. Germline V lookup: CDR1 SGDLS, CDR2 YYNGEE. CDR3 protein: CASSVWGEVTDTQYF. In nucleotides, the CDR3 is TGTGCCAGCAGCGTATGGGGGGAAGTGACAGATACGCAGTATTTT.

CDR3 DNA: TGCAGTGCTAGTCTCCCCATAGCGGGATTCTACGAGCAGTACTTC. The encoded protein is CSASLPIAGFYEQYF. The chain recombines TRBV20-1 with TRBJ2-7, with 8 positions matching TRBD2. Germline values: CDR1 DFQATT, CDR2 SNEGSKA (reference sequence). This CDR3 is 15 amino acids long. V was clipped by 3 bases and J by 3 bases; unmatched bases: 10.

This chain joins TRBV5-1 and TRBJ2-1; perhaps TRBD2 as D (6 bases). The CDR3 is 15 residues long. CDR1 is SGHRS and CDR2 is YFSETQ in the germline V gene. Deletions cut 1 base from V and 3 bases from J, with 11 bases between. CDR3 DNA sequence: TGCGCCAGCAGCTTGCAACTAGCAGACTACAATGAGCAGTTCTTC. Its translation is CASSLQLADYNEQFF.

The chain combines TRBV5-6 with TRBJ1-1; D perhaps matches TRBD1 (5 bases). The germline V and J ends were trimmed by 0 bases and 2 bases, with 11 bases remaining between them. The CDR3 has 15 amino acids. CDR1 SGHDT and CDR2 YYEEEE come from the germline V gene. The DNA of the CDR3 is TGTGCCAGCAGCTTGGTTGACAGAGAAAACACTGAAGCTTTCTTT. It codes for CASSLVDRENTEAFF.

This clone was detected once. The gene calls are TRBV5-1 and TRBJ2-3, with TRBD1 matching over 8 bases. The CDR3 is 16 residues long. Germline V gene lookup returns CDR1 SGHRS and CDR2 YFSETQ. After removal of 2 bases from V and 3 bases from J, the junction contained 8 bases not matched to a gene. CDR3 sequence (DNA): TGCGCCAGCAGCTTTGCAGGGGGCCTCAGGACAGATACGCAGTATTTT. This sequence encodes CASSFAGGLRTDTQYF.

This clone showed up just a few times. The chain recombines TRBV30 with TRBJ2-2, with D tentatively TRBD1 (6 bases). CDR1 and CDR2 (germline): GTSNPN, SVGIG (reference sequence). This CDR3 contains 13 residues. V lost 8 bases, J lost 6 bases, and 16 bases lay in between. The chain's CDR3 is CAQGRGLSGELFF. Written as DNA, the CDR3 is TGTGCCCAAGGAAGGGGGTTATCCGGGGAGCTGTTTTTT.

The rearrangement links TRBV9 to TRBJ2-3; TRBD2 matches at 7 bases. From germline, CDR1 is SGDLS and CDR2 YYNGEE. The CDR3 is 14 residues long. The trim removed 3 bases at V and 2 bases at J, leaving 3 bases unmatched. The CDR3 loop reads CASSGGTNTDTQYF. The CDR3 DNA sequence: TGTGCCAGCAGCGGAGGGACTAACACAGATACGCAGTATTTT.